The present T cell receptor beta chain was sequenced within a study of identifying expanded T cells in peripheral blood. Findings and limits, study-wide: Approximately 1.2 clones differed between technical replicates, versus around 15 and 19 over time.

Collection occurred without any documented infections or immune events in donors. CDR3 length: 13 amino acids. Trimming took 5 bases from V and 6 from J, leaving 13 bases between them. Germline assignment: CDR1 SGHNT and CDR2 YENEEA. This clone was picked up one time. Its antigen is undetermined. Data came from immunoSEQ multiplex PCR; TCRdb stores just in-frame clones and leaves some out. The sample holds 95,000 or so clones, 86% seen once. Sequencing was carried out using blood. The sequence came from a person between 18 and 69 years old in good health. J is TRBJ2-5 and V is TRBV11-3; TRBD1 or TRBD2 may be the D gene (5 bases each). CDR3 loop: CASSRTGGKTQYF. In DNA form, the CDR3 reads TGTGCCAGCAGCCGAACAGGAGGAAAGACCCAGTACTTC.